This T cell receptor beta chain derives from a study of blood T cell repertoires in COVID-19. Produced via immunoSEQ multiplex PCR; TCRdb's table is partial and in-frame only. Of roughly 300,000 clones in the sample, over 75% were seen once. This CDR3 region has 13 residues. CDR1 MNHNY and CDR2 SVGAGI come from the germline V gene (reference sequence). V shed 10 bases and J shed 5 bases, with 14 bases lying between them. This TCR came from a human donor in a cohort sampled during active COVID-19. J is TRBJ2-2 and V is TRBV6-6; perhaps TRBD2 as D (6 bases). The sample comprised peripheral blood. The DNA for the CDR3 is TGTGCCATTTCTAGCGCAACTACCGGGGAGCTGTTTTTT. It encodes CAISSATTGELFF.